This T cell receptor beta chain emerged from a study of control samples from healthy donors and cancer patients. Here immunoSEQ multiplex PCR was the method, and the copy in TCRdb shows in-frame clones only, minus some. The sample shows 100,000 to 120,000 clones, roughly four fifths of them seen only once. Germline V lookup: CDR1 SGHAT, CDR2 FQNNGV. The CDR3 contains 17 residues. V shed 4 bases and J 5 bases; nucleotides not matched to a gene: 14. Specimen: blood. The chain uses TRBV11-2 and TRBJ2-5; 9 bases align to TRBD2. The TCR originated in a man aged 18 to 35 in good health. The CDR3 sequence is CASSSYSGGGAGETQYF. The DNA of the CDR3 is TGTGCCAGCAGCTCCTATAGCGGCGGGGGGGCCGGGGAGACCCAGTACTTC. Drawing the rest from reference TRBV11-2 and TRBJ2-5, the complete variable domain is EAGVAQSPRYKIIEKRQSVAFWCNPISGHATLYWYQQILGQGPKLLIQFQNNGVVDDSQLPKDRFSAERLKGVDSTLKIQPAKLEDSAVYLCASSSYSGGGAGETQYFGPGTRLLVL.